This TCR beta chain emerged from a study of beta chain features in type 1 diabetes. Study-level findings and limits: The naive, central memory and Treg TCRB repertoires looked more alike in patients than they did in healthy donors. TCRB CDR3s from Type 1 diabetes patients were moderately but significantly shorter in all four CD4+ subsets.

Notes on this clone: Its antigen is as yet unknown. Other DNA sequences in this specimen translate into the identical CDR3.

The whole isolated RNA underwent reverse transcription, so sequencing captured expressed TCRB transcripts. The protocol was immunoSEQ multiplex PCR, while the TCRdb copy is restricted to in-frame clones and leaves out a portion. The table has 600,000 to 700,000 clones, about an eighth seen once. Sorting based on CD45RO/CCR7/CD25/CD127/CD95/CD27 separated CD4+ naive, central memory, regulatory and stem cell-like memory cells. The sequenced material came from naive CD4+ T cells from blood. The clonotype originates from a man under 40 with type 1 diabetes.

CDR3 coding DNA: TGTGCCAGCAGCTTGGATTCACCCCTCCACTTT. Protein product: CASSLDSPLHF. V and J are TRBV7-2 and TRBJ1-6; D remains ambiguous. The germline CDR1 and CDR2 sequences are SGHTA and FQGNSA. The CDR3 loop spans 11 amino acids. The V and J ends lost 3 bases and 8 bases respectively, with 2 bases between them.